What follows describes a single TCR beta chain. Its target is unknown. This may come from a read error, since a much larger clone is one base off. The sample comes from a study of molecular identifiers for immune sequencing clone quantification. Findings and caveats of the study: One million naive cells reportedly did not prevent detection of spiked Jurkat TCR RNA from one cell. Underestimated sizes of highly expanded clones could result from identical TCR molecules that share a barcode. Clones that exceeded 20 RNA copies held over 98% of effector molecules, yet under 1% in naive cells.

TCRdb used MiXCR to reprocess the PCR reads, holding one entry per CDR3 protein. Counted here are under 600,000 distinct CDR3 sequences, roughly 26% occurring once; the ten biggest clones make up around 0.79%. Germline V lookup: CDR1 LGHDT, CDR2 YNNKEL (reference sequence). The CDR3 extends over 14 amino acids. Sorting was used to obtain naive CD8 T cells (CD8+CD4-CCR7+CD45RA+). Material: naive CD8+ T cells from blood, with Jurkat cell RNA spiked in. Subset noted: FACS-sorted CD8+CD4-CCR7+CD45RA+ naive T cells. The receptor was derived from a human donor in good health. Some libraries in this study had Jurkat cell RNA spiked in. The chain links TRBV3-1 to TRBJ2-7, with unresolved D. In DNA form, the CDR3 reads TGTGCCAGCAGCCAAGCGTACGGAGCCTACGAGCAGTGCTTC. Translation gives CASSQAYGAYEQCF.